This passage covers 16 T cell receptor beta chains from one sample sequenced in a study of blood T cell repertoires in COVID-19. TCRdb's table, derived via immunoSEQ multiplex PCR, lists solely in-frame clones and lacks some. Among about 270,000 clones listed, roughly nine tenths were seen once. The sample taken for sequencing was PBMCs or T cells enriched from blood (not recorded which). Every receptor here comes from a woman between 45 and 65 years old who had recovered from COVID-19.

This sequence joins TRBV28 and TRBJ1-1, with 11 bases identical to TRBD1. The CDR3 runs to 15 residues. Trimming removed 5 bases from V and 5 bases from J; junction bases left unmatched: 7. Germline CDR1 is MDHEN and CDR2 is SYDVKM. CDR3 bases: TGTGCCAGCAGTAATGCGGGGACAGGGGGAACTGAAGCTTTCTTT. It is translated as CASSNAGTGGTEAFF.

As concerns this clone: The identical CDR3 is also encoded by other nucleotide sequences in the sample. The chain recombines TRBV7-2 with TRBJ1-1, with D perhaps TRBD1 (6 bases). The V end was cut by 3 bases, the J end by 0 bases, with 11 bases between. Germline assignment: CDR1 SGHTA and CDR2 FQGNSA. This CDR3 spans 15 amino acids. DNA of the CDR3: TGTGCCAGCAGCTTGGTCGGACAGCTGAACACTGAAGCTTTCTTT. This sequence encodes CASSLVGQLNTEAFF. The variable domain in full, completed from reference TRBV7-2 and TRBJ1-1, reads GAGVSQSPSNKVTEKGKDVELRCDPISGHTALYWYRQSLGQGLEFLIYFQGNSAPDKSGLPSDRFSAERTGGSVSTLTIQRTQQEDSAVYLCASSLVGQLNTEAFFGQGTRLTVV.

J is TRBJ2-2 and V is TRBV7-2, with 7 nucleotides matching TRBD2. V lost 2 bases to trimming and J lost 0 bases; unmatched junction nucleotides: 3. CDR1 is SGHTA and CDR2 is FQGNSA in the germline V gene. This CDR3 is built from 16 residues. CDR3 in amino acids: CASSLSGVANTGELFF. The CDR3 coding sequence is TGTGCCAGCAGCTTAAGCGGGGTCGCGAACACCGGGGAGCTGTTTTTT. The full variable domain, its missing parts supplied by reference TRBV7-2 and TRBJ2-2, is GAGVSQSPSNKVTEKGKDVELRCDPISGHTALYWYRQSLGQGLEFLIYFQGNSAPDKSGLPSDRFSAERTGGSVSTLTIQRTQQEDSAVYLCASSLSGVANTGELFFGEGSRLTVL.

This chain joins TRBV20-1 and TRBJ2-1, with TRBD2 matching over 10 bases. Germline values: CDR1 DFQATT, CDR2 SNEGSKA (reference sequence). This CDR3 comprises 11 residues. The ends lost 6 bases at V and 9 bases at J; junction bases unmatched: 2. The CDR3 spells CSALAGREQFF. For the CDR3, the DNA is TGCAGTGCACTAGCGGGACGTGAGCAGTTCTTC.

The chain's CDR3 is CASSYSTASSYEQYF. The CDR3 DNA follows: TGTGCCAGCAGTTACTCGACGGCTAGCTCCTACGAGCAGTACTTC. J is TRBJ2-7 and V is TRBV6-5; D unresolved. The V end was cut by 0 bases, the J end by 0 bases, with 9 bases between. In germline, CDR1 is MNHEY, CDR2 SVGAGI. CDR3 length: 15 amino acids.

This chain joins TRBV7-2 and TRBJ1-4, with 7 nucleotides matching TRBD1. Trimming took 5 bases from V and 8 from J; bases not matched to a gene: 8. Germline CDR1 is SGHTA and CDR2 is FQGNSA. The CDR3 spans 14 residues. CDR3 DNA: TGTGCCAGCAGCAATGACAGGGTAGGGGAAAAACTGTTTTTT. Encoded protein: CASSNDRVGEKLFF.

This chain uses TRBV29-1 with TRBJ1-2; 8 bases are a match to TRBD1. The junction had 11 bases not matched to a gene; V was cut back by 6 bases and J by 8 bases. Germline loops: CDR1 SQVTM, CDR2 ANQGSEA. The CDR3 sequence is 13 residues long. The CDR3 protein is CSVQYGAGGGYTF. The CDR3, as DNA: TGCAGCGTCCAGTATGGGGCAGGGGGCGGCTACACCTTC. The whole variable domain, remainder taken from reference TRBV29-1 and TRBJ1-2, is SAVISQKPSRDICQRGTSLTIQCQVDSQVTMMFWYRQQPGQSLTLIATANQGSEATYESGFVIDKFPISRPNLTFSTLTVSNMSPEDSSIYLCSVQYGAGGGYTFGSGTRLTVV.

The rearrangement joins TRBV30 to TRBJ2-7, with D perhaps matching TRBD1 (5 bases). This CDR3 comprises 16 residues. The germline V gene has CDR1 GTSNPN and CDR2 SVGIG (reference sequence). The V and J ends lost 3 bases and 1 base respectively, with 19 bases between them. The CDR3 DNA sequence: TGTGCCTGGAGCCCCTTTAGGGGATTACAATCCTACGAGCAGTACTTC. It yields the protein CAWSPFRGLQSYEQYF.

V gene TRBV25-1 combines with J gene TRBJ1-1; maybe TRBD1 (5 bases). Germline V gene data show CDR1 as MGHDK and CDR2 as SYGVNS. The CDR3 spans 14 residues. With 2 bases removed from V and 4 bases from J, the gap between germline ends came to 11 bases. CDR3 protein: CASSEGWGGTEAFF. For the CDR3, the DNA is TGTGCCAGCAGTGAAGGCTGGGGCGGCACTGAAGCTTTCTTT.

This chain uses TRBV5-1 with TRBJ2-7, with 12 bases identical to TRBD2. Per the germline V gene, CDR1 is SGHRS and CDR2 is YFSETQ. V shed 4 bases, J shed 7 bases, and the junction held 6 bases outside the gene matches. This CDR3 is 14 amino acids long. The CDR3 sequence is CASSAGTSGLEQYF. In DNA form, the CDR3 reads TGCGCCAGCAGCGCCGGGACTAGCGGGTTAGAGCAGTACTTC.

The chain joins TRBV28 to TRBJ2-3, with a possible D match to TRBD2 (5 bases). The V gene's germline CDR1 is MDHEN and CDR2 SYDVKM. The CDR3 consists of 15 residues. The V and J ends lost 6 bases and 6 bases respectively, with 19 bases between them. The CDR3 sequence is CASRRDKDFRDTQYF. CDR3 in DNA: TGTGCCAGCAGACGTGACAAGGACTTTAGGGATACGCAGTATTTT.

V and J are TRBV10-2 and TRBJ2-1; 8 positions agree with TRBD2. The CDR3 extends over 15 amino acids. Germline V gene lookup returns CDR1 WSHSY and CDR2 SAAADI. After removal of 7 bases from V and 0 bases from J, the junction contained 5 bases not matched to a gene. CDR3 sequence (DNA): TGCGCCAGCAAAGAGCGGGGGAGCTCCTACAATGAGCAGTTCTTC. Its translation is CASKERGSSYNEQFF.

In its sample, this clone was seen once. CDR3 DNA: TGCGCCAGCAGCCTCAACGGGGCGGGAGCAGGGGATACGCAGTATTTT. As protein: CASSLNGAGAGDTQYF. The J gene is TRBJ2-3, the V gene TRBV4-3; 7 bases map to TRBD2. After removal of 4 bases from V and 6 bases from J, the junction contained 13 bases not matched to a gene. Germline values: CDR1 LGHNA, CDR2 YSLEER. This CDR3 is built from 16 residues.

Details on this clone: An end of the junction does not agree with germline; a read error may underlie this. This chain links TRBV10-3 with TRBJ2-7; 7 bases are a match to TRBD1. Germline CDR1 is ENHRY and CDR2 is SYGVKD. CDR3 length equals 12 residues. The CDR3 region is CAISPNGQAGSF. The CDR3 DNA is TGTGCCATCAGTCCAAACGGACAGGCCGGGTCCTTC.

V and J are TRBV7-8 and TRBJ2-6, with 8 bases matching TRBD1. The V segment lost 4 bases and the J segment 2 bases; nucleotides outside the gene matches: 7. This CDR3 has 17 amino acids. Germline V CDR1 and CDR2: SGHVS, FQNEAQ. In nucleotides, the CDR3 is TGTGCCAGCAGCTCAAACTCAGGGGGCCCTGGGGCCAACGTCCTGACTTTC. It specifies CASSSNSGGPGANVLTF. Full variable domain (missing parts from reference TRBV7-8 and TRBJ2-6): GAGVSQSPRYKVAKRGQDVALRCDPISGHVSLFWYQQALGQGPEFLTYFQNEAQLDKSGLPSDRFFAERPEGSVSTLKIQRTQQEDSAVYLCASSSNSGGPGANVLTFGAGSRLTVL.

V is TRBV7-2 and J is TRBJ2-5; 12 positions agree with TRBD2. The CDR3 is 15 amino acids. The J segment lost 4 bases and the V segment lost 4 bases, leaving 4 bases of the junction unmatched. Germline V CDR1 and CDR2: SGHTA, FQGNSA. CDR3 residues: CASSSSSGRGETQYF. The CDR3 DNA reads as TGTGCCAGCAGCTCCTCTAGCGGGAGGGGAGAGACCCAGTACTTC.